What follows are 15 T cell receptor beta chains derived from one specimen sequenced in a study of shared clonotypes between healthy human individuals. The repertoire was sequenced with immunoSEQ multiplex PCR; TCRdb's copy has only in-frame clones and lacks some. This sample yields about 530,000 clones, of which 96% are seen a single time; about 0.064% belongs to the top ten. The sequencing sample was made of naive CD4+ T cells sorted from blood. Subset given: CD45RA+ positively selected. Every receptor here comes from a woman in her twenties or thirties in good health.

The chain carries TRBV29-1 and TRBJ2-7; the D is unclear. The V end was cut by 4 bases, the J end by 2 bases, with 9 bases between. The CDR3 contains 12 residues. Germline CDR1 is SQVTM and CDR2 is ANQGSEA. CDR3 sequence reads: CSVVTPTYEQYF. The CDR3 region has the DNA TGCAGCGTTGTGACGCCCACCTACGAGCAGTACTTC.

The chain carries TRBV11-2 and TRBJ2-3, with TRBD2 as a possible D gene (5 bases). Germline CDR1 SGHAT, CDR2 FQNNGV. There are 15 residues in the CDR3. V lost 5 bases to trimming and J lost 5 bases, with 17 bases between them. CDR3 DNA sequence: TGTGCCAGCAGCCAAGTCCCTCTACTAGGAGATACGCAGTATTTT. Amino acid sequence: CASSQVPLLGDTQYF.

The chain combines TRBV28 with TRBJ2-3, with a possible D match to TRBD1 (5 bases). CDR3 length equals 15 residues. Trimming took 2 bases from V and 0 from J, leaving 9 bases between them. From germline, CDR1 is MDHEN and CDR2 SYDVKM. The CDR3 protein is CASSLAGASTDTQYF. In DNA, the CDR3 is TGTGCCAGCAGTTTAGCTGGGGCTAGCACAGATACGCAGTATTTT.

This clone came up once. The V gene is TRBV28, the J gene TRBJ1-4; D is ambiguous. Per the germline V gene, CDR1 is MDHEN and CDR2 is SYDVKM. The CDR3 is 13 residues long. Trimming pared 0 bases from V and 8 bases from J, leaving 7 bases between. CDR3 nucleotide sequence: TGTGCCAGCAGTTTATGGGGCGCCGAAAAACTGTTTTTT. This gives the protein CASSLWGAEKLFF.

V is TRBV14 and J is TRBJ2-1, with a tentative D call TRBD2 (6 bases). The CDR3 covers 16 residues. V was clipped by 3 bases and J by 4 bases, with 16 bases between them. The germline V gene has CDR1 SGHDN and CDR2 FVKESK. The CDR3, as DNA: TGTGCCAGCAGCCACCTCGGGAGTGGGAAATACAATGAGCAGTTCTTC. This encodes CASSHLGSGKYNEQFF.

The chain recombines TRBV2 with TRBJ2-3; no reliable D call. V dropped 3 bases and J dropped 2 bases, with 9 bases sitting between them. The CDR3 loop spans 14 amino acids. The V gene's germline CDR1 is SNHLY and CDR2 FYNNEI. CDR3 loop: CASSDLTSTDTQYF. The CDR3 region has the DNA TGTGCCAGCAGTGACCTTACCTCCACAGATACGCAGTATTTT.

The rearrangement joins TRBV5-8 to TRBJ2-7; D may be TRBD1 or TRBD2 (5 bases each). V gave up 0 bases and J gave up 7 bases, with 8 bases separating them. Germline V gene lookup returns CDR1 SGHTS and CDR2 YDEGEE. This CDR3 is built from 12 residues. DNA for the CDR3: TGTGCCAGCAGCTTGGTTGAGGGGGAGCAGTACTTC. It encodes CASSLVEGEQYF.

The chain employs TRBV28 and TRBJ2-7, with a weak D call TRBD1 (6 bases). The V end lost 5 bases, the J end lost 7 bases, and 12 bases lay between the germline ends. The CDR3 consists of 12 residues. Germline V gene sequence: CDR1 MDHEN, CDR2 SYDVKM. This CDR3 is CASSGQRWEQYF. The CDR3 DNA follows: TGTGCCAGCAGTGGACAGCGGTGGGAGCAGTACTTC.

This chain uses TRBV4-1 with TRBJ2-1; 11 positions match TRBD2. With 3 bases clipped from V and 7 bases from J, the junction kept 8 bases outside the gene matches. There are 16 residues in the CDR3. Germline loops: CDR1 MGHRA, CDR2 YSYEKL. The CDR3 nucleotides read TGCGCCAGCAGCCACCCCCCGGGACTAGCGGAAAATGAGCAGTTCTTC. This encodes CASSHPPGLAENEQFF.

The chain is built from TRBV7-9 and TRBJ2-7; no clear D. This CDR3 contains 13 residues. Germline V gene lookup returns CDR1 SEHNR and CDR2 FQNEAQ (reference sequence). Trimming cost V 5 bases and J 2 bases, with 10 bases left between them. The CDR3 bases are TGTGCCAGCAGCCACGGGCCCACCTACGAGCAGTACTTC. Protein sequence: CASSHGPTYEQYF.

The genes are TRBV28 and TRBJ1-5; 8 bases match TRBD1. CDR3 length: 16 residues. The trim removed 5 bases at V and 4 bases at J, leaving 10 bases unmatched. The germline V gene encodes CDR1 MDHEN and CDR2 SYDVKM. The CDR3 coding sequence is TGTGCCAGCAGTAAAGGACAGGGAAAATCGAATCAGCCCCAGCATTTT. Its translation: CASSKGQGKSNQPQHF.

This chain uses TRBV30 with TRBJ2-6; D is ambiguous. The CDR3 contains 14 residues. Trimming pared 5 bases from V and 0 bases from J, leaving 8 bases between. Per the germline V gene, CDR1 is GTSNPN and CDR2 is SVGIG (reference sequence). The CDR3 loop reads CAWRPGSGANVLTF. In nucleotides, the CDR3 is TGTGCCTGGCGACCTGGCTCTGGGGCCAACGTCCTGACTTTC.

The chain links TRBV27 to TRBJ2-5; D is possibly TRBD1 (5 bases). Germline V lookup: CDR1 MNHEY, CDR2 SMNVEV (reference sequence). This CDR3 is built from 15 residues. V lost 0 bases, J lost 1 base, and 9 bases lay in between. CDR3 loop: CASSLSWQGQETQYF. In nucleotides, the CDR3 is TGTGCCAGCAGTTTATCCTGGCAGGGCCAAGAGACCCAGTACTTC.

The rearrangement links TRBV4-1 to TRBJ1-2; 8 bases are shared with TRBD1. Germline V lookup: CDR1 MGHRA, CDR2 YSYEKL. This CDR3 has 14 amino acids. V lost 4 bases and J lost 5; bases outside the gene matches: 6. CDR3 DNA sequence: TGCGCCAGCAGCCGAACAGGGGGTCGGTATGGCTACACCTTC. Its protein product is CASSRTGGRYGYTF.

The chain is built from TRBV5-5 and TRBJ2-7, with 11 positions matching TRBD1. This CDR3 region has 16 residues. Trimming at V came to 3 bases and at J to 3 bases, leaving 8 bases not matched to a gene. CDR1 and CDR2 (germline): SGHKS, YYEKEE (reference sequence). CDR3 in DNA: TGTGCCAGCAGCTGGAGCCGGGACAGGGGGATCTACGAGCAGTACTTC. Protein product: CASSWSRDRGIYEQYF.